This TCR beta chain was found in a study of PD-1 blockade in classical Hodgkin lymphoma. On the study more broadly: On a schedule of every 2 weeks, patients received nivolumab 3 mg/kg intravenously. Study results and caveats: The baseline diversity of complete responders showed similarity to that of newly diagnosed patients. Repertoire differences have undefined causes, possibly disease activity or prior therapy. Only CD4+ TCR diversity, not CD8+, had risen significantly by C4D1.

Each and every patient relapsed after autologous stem cell transplantation, and patients got differing brentuximab vedotin exposure. CDR3 length: 12 residues. V shed 4 bases, J shed 5 bases, and the junction held 2 bases outside the gene matches. The germline V gene encodes CDR1 SGHRS and CDR2 YFSETQ. Sequencing used immunoSEQ multiplex PCR; TCRdb keeps in-frame clones, though not all of them. The sample has 46,000 or so clones, around 80% seen once. To note about this clone: The antigen remains unidentified.

The chain couples TRBV5-1 to TRBJ1-1, with 7 bases fitting TRBD1. This TCR came from a human donor with classical Hodgkin lymphoma. The source was peripheral blood mononuclear cells (PBMCs), collected before the second cycle of nivolumab. The CDR3 nucleotides are TGCGCCAGCAGCCCAGGGGGTACTGAAGCTTTCTTT. Amino acids: CASSPGGTEAFF.